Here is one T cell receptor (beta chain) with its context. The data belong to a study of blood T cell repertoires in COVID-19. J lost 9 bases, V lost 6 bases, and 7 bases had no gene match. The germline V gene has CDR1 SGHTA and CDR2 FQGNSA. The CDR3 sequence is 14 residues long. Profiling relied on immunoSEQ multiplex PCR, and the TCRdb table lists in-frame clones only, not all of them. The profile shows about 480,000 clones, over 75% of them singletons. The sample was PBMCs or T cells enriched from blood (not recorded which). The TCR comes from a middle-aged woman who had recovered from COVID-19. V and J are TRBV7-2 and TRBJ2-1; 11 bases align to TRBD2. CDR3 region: CASRVTSGSPEQFF. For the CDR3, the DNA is TGTGCCAGCAGGGTAACTAGCGGGAGTCCTGAGCAGTTCTTC.